This TCR beta chain came from a study of CD8 T cells in Susac syndrome (dated by TCRdb to about 2019). In terms of the full investigation: The study used repertoire sequencing to test whether antigen drove CD8+ T cell activation and differentiation in Susac syndrome. Clonality of the CD8+ T cell repertoire was compared between more than 10 healthy donors, roughly 14 Susac syndrome patients and 15 multiple sclerosis patients. Beyond this particular receptor, the publication reports: The TCR sequencing and HLA analysis was acknowledged to have included a relatively small number of individuals.

Peripheral blood CD8+ and CD4+ T cells from healthy donors, Susac syndrome patients and multiple sclerosis patients were profiled by high-throughput TCR beta sequencing. The multiple sclerosis controls were treatment-naive patients whose relapsing-remitting disease, either stable or active, fulfilled the revised McDonald criteria. Bulk CD8+ and CD4+ T cells were purified magnetically by negative isolation, whereas CD8+ TEMRA cells were enriched by FACS. Blood was collected in EDTA tubes and processed within 24 hours, with PBMCs isolated through density gradient centrifugation. PBMCs intended for TCR sequencing were frozen in liquid nitrogen and were later thawed in a 37 degrees C water bath. Purity of sorted or isolated CD4+, CD8+ and CD8+ TEMRA cells was at least 90%. From its cysteine to its phenylalanine, the CDR3 spans 16 amino acids. CDR3 DNA is the only sequence kept; it has 48 bases, read in frame from the first base. Cut back by 2 bases and 5 bases, the V and J ends lie 16 bases apart. For CDR1 and CDR2, the germline V gene lists MDHEN and SYDVKM.

RNA was extracted with the RNeasy kit and about 0.5 to 1 ug was reverse transcribed using random hexamers. TCR beta CDR3 regions were amplified with the immunoSEQ multiplex PCR assay covering 54 Vbeta and 13 Jbeta segments. PCR amplification bias was corrected by using a synthetic template baseline for primer optimization and computational correction. As for the authors' bioinformatics: Reads were annotated to V, D and J genes according to IMGT and were analyzed with immunoSEQ Analyzer, with only productive sequences retained. Clonality was computed as one minus Shannon entropy normalized by log2 of the number of productive unique sequences. For each patient and control, public and private clones were evaluated within the 100 most prevalent clones. Clones were defined as Susac-specific if absent from the healthy and MS cohorts, from 900 to 1,300 published viral clones and from other ImmuneACCESS disease sequences. TCRdb reanalyzed the raw reads on its own, using fastp at Q25 for trimming and MiXCR for clone calling, and kept in-frame beta chains. Every CDR3 protein is listed once, alongside the most common genes and DNA of its rows. These V and J calls rely on TCRdb rather than the paper's analysis. The sample includes fewer than 80,000 distinct CDR3 sequences, with approximately 93% observed a single time. 0.56% of the sample is held by the ten biggest clonotypes.

This clonotype was seen just once. The specificity of this receptor is unknown. Base qualities are not recorded, but no much larger clone differs from it by a single base. One read alone provides weak support. This sequence was found in a human donor with multiple sclerosis. Sequenced material: CD8+ T cells from PBMCs. The V gene is TRBV28 and the J gene is TRBJ1-5, with no reliable assignment of the D segment. This receptor carries the CDR3 CASSLGGVDGYQPQHF. DNA sequence: TGTGCCAGCAGTTTAGGCGGGGTTGATGGCTATCAGCCCCAGCATTTT.